A single sample is the source of the 10 T cell receptor beta chains below, sequenced in a study of blood T cell repertoires in COVID-19. Assay used: immunoSEQ multiplex PCR; TCRdb lists only in-frame clones, some missing. The data hold roughly 100,000 clones, with about 86% observed a single time. The sequenced sample consisted of peripheral blood. These receptors all come from a woman aged 70 to 79 with acute or convalescent COVID-19.

J is TRBJ1-6 and V is TRBV6-5; D might be TRBD1 (6 bases). Per the germline V gene, CDR1 is MNHEY and CDR2 is SVGAGI. This CDR3 spans 14 amino acids. Deletions cut 6 bases from V and 10 bases from J, with 16 bases between. Here the CDR3 DNA reads TGTGCCAGCAGCAAGTACCGGACAGAGTCACCCCTCCACTTT. Protein: CASSKYRTESPLHF.

The chain joins TRBV6-1 to TRBJ2-7; D call uncertain. This CDR3 spans 14 amino acids. Germline CDR1 and CDR2: MNHNS and SASEGT. Deletions cut 0 bases from V and 6 bases from J, with 12 bases between. In DNA form, the CDR3 reads TGTGCCAGCAGTGAAGCTCCCGTGTTCCTCGAGCAGTACTTC. It yields the protein CASSEAPVFLEQYF.

The V and J genes are TRBV5-1 and TRBJ1-4; tentative D call: TRBD1 (6 bases). V lost 2 bases and J lost 1, with 9 bases in between. Germline V CDR1 and CDR2: SGHRS, YFSETQ. The CDR3 is made up of 15 amino acids. The CDR3 DNA reads as TGCGCCAGCAGCTTTGAGGGGGTAACTAATGAAAAACTGTTTTTT. Its translation: CASSFEGVTNEKLFF. Using reference TRBV5-1 and TRBJ1-4 for the parts outside the CDR3, the full variable domain is KAGVTQTPRYLIKTRGQQVTLSCSPISGHRSVSWYQQTPGQGLQFLFEYFSETQRNKGNFPGRFSGRQFSNSRSEMNVSTLELGDSALYLCASSFEGVTNEKLFFGSGTQLSVL.

The V call is TRBV6-6, the J call TRBJ2-6, with TRBD2 matching over 12 bases. The length of the CDR3 is 18 residues. CDR1 and CDR2 from the germline V gene are MNHNY and SVGAGI (reference sequence). V trimming: 5 bases; J trimming: 3 bases; junction bases outside the gene matches: 8. The CDR3 reads CASSLGLAGYIGANVLTF. CDR3 coding DNA: TGTGCCAGCAGTCTTGGACTAGCGGGGTACATTGGGGCCAACGTCCTGACTTTC.

This chain's CDR3 is CASTHGLKSPTGELFF. CDR3 coding DNA: TGTGCCAGCACCCACGGACTAAAGAGTCCCACCGGGGAGCTGTTTTTT. V gene TRBV5-8 combines with J gene TRBJ2-2; D is perhaps TRBD2 (6 bases). The ends were cut back, 6 bases at V and 4 bases at J, with 19 bases in the middle. The V gene's germline CDR1 is SGHTS and CDR2 YDEGEE. The CDR3 is 16 amino acids.

This clone was seen once. The junction shows a germline mismatch at one end, possibly a read error. The V call is TRBV20-1, the J call TRBJ1-5; D ambiguous. The germline V gene has CDR1 DFQATT and CDR2 SNEGSKA (reference sequence). This CDR3 comprises 9 residues. DNA for the CDR3: TGCAGTGCAGCCGGGCTCCGGGAATTT. Residues: CSAAGLREF.

The CDR3 is CASSISLSAEAFF. CDR3 nucleotide sequence: TGTGCCAGTAGTATATCTCTTAGCGCTGAAGCTTTCTTT. The chain uses TRBV19 and TRBJ1-1; no definite D call. The CDR3 extends over 13 amino acids. The germline V and J ends were trimmed by 2 bases and 6 bases, with 10 bases remaining between them. The germline gives CDR1 LNHDA, CDR2 SQIVND (reference sequence).

The rearrangement joins TRBV24-1 to TRBJ1-5; 11 nucleotides match TRBD1. There are 16 residues in the CDR3. The germline gives CDR1 KGHDR, CDR2 SFDVKD. V gave up 4 bases and J gave up 7 bases; unmatched junction bases: 8. For the CDR3, the DNA is TGTGCCACCAGTGACCCCGGACAGGGGGCAAGCCAGCCCCAGCATTTT. Translated: CATSDPGQGASQPQHF.

The J gene is TRBJ1-3, the V gene TRBV12-3 or TRBV12-4; no clear D gene. V lost 7 bases and J lost 8, with 15 bases in between. The CDR3 runs to 13 residues. The CDR3 sequence: CASNVLLLDTIYF. The CDR3, as DNA: TGTGCCAGCAACGTACTGTTGCTCGACACCATATATTTT.

The rearrangement uses TRBV28 and TRBJ1-1; a weak D match, TRBD1 (6 bases). The CDR3 runs 13 residues. The ends were cut back, 2 bases at V and 4 bases at J, with 8 bases in the middle. CDR1 is MDHEN, CDR2 SYDVKM, per germline. The CDR3 protein is CASSLGGATEAFF. The CDR3 nucleotides read TGTGCCAGCAGTTTAGGGGGGGCCACTGAAGCTTTCTTT.